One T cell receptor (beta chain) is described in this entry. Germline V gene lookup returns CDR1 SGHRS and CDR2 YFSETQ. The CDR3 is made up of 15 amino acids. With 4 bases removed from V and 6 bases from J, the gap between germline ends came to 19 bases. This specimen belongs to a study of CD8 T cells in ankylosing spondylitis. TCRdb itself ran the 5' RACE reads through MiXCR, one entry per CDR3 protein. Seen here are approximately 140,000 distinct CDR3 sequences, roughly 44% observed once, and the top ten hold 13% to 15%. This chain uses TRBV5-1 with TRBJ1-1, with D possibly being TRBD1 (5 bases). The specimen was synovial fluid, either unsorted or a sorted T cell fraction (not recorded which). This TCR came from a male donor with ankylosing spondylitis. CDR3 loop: CASSATGVGRAEAFF. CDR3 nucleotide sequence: TGCGCCAGCAGCGCTACCGGGGTGGGGCGGGCTGAAGCTTTCTTT.